This T cell receptor (beta chain) was observed in a study of blood T cells in healthy people across ages. Trimming removed 5 bases from V and 4 bases from J, with 8 bases in between. The CDR3 runs to 12 residues. Germline CDR1 and CDR2: MGHDK and SYGVNS. Using a J-beta primer mix together with a sample-barcoded 5' primer, a second PCR was run for roughly 7 to 11 cycles. A template-switch adaptor containing 12 random nucleotides labeled each cDNA molecule. TCRdb used MiXCR to reprocess the 5' RACE reads, holding one entry per CDR3 protein. The data contain around 700,000 distinct CDR3 sequences, 25% of them singletons. In addition, the sample was reused for a study of T cells of mothers and their children. Per that study: Pairs that are related and pairs that are unrelated have TCR recombination output shaped similarly by thymic selection.

This sequence originates from a boy aged 5-17 years in good health. This chain links TRBV25-1 with TRBJ2-5, with D unresolved. The sequencing sample was made of blood. DNA of the CDR3: TGTGCCAGCAGTATCCAGAGAGAGACCCAGTACTTC. This sequence encodes CASSIQRETQYF.